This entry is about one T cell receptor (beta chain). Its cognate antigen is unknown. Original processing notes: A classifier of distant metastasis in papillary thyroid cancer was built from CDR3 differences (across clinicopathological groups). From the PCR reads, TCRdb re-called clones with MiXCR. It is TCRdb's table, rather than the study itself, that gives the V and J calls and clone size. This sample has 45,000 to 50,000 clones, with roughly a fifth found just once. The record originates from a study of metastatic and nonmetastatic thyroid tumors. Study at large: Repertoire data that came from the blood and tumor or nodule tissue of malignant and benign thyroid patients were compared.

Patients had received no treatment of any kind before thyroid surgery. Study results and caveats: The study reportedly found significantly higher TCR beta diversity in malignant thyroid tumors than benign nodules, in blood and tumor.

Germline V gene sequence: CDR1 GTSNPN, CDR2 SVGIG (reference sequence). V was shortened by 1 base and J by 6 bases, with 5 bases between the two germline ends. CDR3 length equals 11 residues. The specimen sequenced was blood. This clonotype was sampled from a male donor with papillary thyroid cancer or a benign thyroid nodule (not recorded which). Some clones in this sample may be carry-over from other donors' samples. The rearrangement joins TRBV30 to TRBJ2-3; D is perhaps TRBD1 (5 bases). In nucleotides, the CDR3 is TGTGCCTGGAGTGAGGGGGATACGCAGTATTTT. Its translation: CAWSEGDTQYF.